These 23 T cell receptor beta chains originate from one sample sequenced in a study of blood T cell repertoires in COVID-19 (dated by TCRdb to between 2020 and 2021). The library was built by means of the immunoSEQ multiplex PCR assay. This immuneACCESS table, as held by TCRdb, lists in-frame sequences with V and J called but not all clones. Of the missing ones, under half trace to an unresolved V gene in checked studies; the others have no known cause. Present in this sample are about 140,000 clones, roughly 84% of which were seen just once. Roughly 8.7% of the sample lies in the top ten. The sequenced sample was peripheral blood. These receptors originate from a man under 40 with COVID-19, enrolled during active disease.

The chain joins TRBV6-6 to TRBJ1-1; D not resolved. In germline, CDR1 is MNHNY, CDR2 SVGAGI (reference sequence). Trimming shortened V by 4 bases and J by 11 bases, and 17 bases separated the two germline ends. This CDR3 contains 13 residues. Written as DNA, the CDR3 is TGTGCCAGCAGTTCCGGACTGTCGTTGAGTGCTTTCTTT. Protein: CASSSGLSLSAFF.

The DNA for the CDR3 is TGTGCCAGCAGGAGGAGTACAGGGGAGAATGAGCAGTTCTTC. This gives the protein CASRRSTGENEQFF. V usage is TRBV2 and J usage is TRBJ2-1; 7 nucleotides line up with TRBD1. Germline CDR1 is SNHLY and CDR2 is FYNNEI. V lost 6 bases to trimming and J lost 7 bases; unmatched junction nucleotides: 9. The CDR3 has 14 residues. Filled out from reference TRBV2 and TRBJ2-1, the complete variable domain reads EPEVTQTPSHQVTQMGQEVILRCVPISNHLYFYWYRQILGQKVEFLVSFYNNEISEKSEIFDDQFSVERPDGSNFTLKIRSTKLEDSAMYFCASRRSTGENEQFFGPGTRLTVL.

The rearrangement uses TRBV29-1 and TRBJ1-1; D may be TRBD1 (5 bases). The CDR3 consists of 14 residues. Germline V CDR1 and CDR2: SQVTM, ANQGSEA. V was trimmed by 6 bases and J by 4 bases, leaving 18 bases between them. The CDR3 nucleotides read TGCAGCGTCCGGGACGCAGCGGGGGGCACTGAAGCTTTCTTT. Translating gives CSVRDAAGGTEAFF.

This chain joins TRBV28 and TRBJ1-2; the D is unclear. Trimming cost V 6 bases and J 1 base, with 12 bases left between them. The CDR3 runs 14 residues. Germline loops: CDR1 MDHEN, CDR2 SYDVKM. CDR3 region: CASRLPGINYGYTF. DNA for the CDR3: TGTGCCAGCAGATTACCCGGGATTAACTATGGCTACACCTTC.

This chain uses TRBV5-1 with TRBJ2-6; D possibly corresponds to TRBD1 (5 bases). The CDR3 runs 19 residues. Between the trimmed V and J ends, which lost 4 bases and 2 bases, there was a span of 22 bases. The germline V gene encodes CDR1 SGHRS and CDR2 YFSETQ. The CDR3, as DNA: TGCGCCAGCAGCCCCTTGGGGCCAGGAACACACACTGGGGCCAACGTCCTGACTTTC. Translated: CASSPLGPGTHTGANVLTF. The full variable domain, in which reference TRBV5-1 and TRBJ2-6 provide the parts outside the CDR3, is KAGVTQTPRYLIKTRGQQVTLSCSPISGHRSVSWYQQTPGQGLQFLFEYFSETQRNKGNFPGRFSGRQFSNSRSEMNVSTLELGDSALYLCASSPLGPGTHTGANVLTFGAGSRLTVL.

This clone was recorded only once. CDR3 coding DNA: TGTGCCAGCTCCCCCCCGGGACTAGCGCCCTACGAGCAGTACTTC. The encoded protein is CASSPPGLAPYEQYF. The rearrangement uses TRBV18 and TRBJ2-7; 10 bases are shared with TRBD2. Germline trimming cut 6 bases from V and 2 bases from J; bases unmatched to any gene: 7. The CDR3 is 15 amino acids. Germline V lookup: CDR1 KGHSH, CDR2 LQKENI.

Turning to this clone: A read error may produce the germline difference seen at one junction end. This chain uses TRBV7-7 with TRBJ2-1, with 11 bases fitting TRBD2. Germline V gene sequence: CDR1 SSHAT, CDR2 FNYEAQ (reference sequence). This CDR3 is 16 amino acids long. The CDR3 DNA reads TGTGCTAGCAGCTTAGATCGACTAGCGGGGTACAATGAGCAGTTCTTC. This gives the protein CASSLDRLAGYNEQFF.

This clone was seen only a few times. This chain uses TRBV19 with TRBJ1-5; 9 bases match TRBD1. CDR1 is LNHDA, CDR2 SQIVND, per germline (reference sequence). This CDR3 comprises 15 residues. J gave up 7 bases and V 5 bases, and 9 bases lay outside the gene matches. The CDR3 DNA is TGTGCCAGTAGTGCCCAAGACAGGGGGGTACAGCCCCAGCATTTT. Translation gives CASSAQDRGVQPQHF.

V and J are TRBV6-5 and TRBJ1-2; possible D gene TRBD1, 6 bases. Deletions cut 6 bases from V and 6 bases from J, with 8 bases between. Germline values: CDR1 MNHEY, CDR2 SVGAGI. The CDR3 is made up of 11 amino acids. For the CDR3, the DNA is TGTGCCAGCAGACAGGGAGATGGCTACACCTTC. Encoded protein: CASRQGDGYTF.

This sequence joins TRBV6-6 and TRBJ2-1; maybe TRBD2 (6 bases). Germline V gene data show CDR1 as MNHNY and CDR2 as SVGAGI (reference sequence). The V and J ends lost 4 bases and 3 bases respectively, with 13 bases between them. This CDR3 contains 15 residues. The DNA for the CDR3 is TGTGCCAGCAGTTCCGCCTCGCGGGGCTACAATGAGCAGTTCTTC. As protein: CASSSASRGYNEQFF.

The V call is TRBV9, the J call TRBJ2-2; TRBD2 matches 7 bases. The CDR3 consists of 16 residues. Germline V CDR1 and CDR2: SGDLS, YYNGEE. V gave up 2 bases and J gave up 2 bases; unmatched junction bases: 6. CDR3 DNA sequence: TGTGCCAGCAGCGTGGGCGGGGGAAGTAACACCGGGGAGCTGTTTTTT. This encodes CASSVGGGSNTGELFF.

The table lists this clone with many counts. The gene calls are TRBV4-2 and TRBJ2-5, with 11 bases aligning to TRBD2. Germline values: CDR1 LGHNA, CDR2 YNFKEQ. The CDR3 runs to 18 residues. J lost 2 bases, V lost 0 bases, and 8 bases had no gene match. CDR3 coding DNA: TGTGCCAGCAGCCAAGATTTAGCGGGAGGGCCGCTTCAAGAGACCCAGTACTTC. Protein: CASSQDLAGGPLQETQYF.

This sequence joins TRBV24-1 and TRBJ2-1; D may be TRBD2 (5 bases). Trimming removed 0 bases from V and 7 bases from J, with 12 bases in between. CDR1 is KGHDR and CDR2 is SFDVKD in the germline V gene. This CDR3 contains 15 residues. CDR3 protein: CATSDLQLVGNEQFF. The CDR3 DNA follows: TGTGCCACCAGTGATTTGCAACTAGTGGGGAATGAGCAGTTCTTC.

The chain links TRBV4-2 to TRBJ2-3; TRBD2 agrees at 11 bases. CDR1 is LGHNA, CDR2 YNFKEQ, per germline. The CDR3 loop spans 18 amino acids. J lost 0 bases, V lost 3 bases, and 8 bases had no gene match. CDR3 residues: CASSHPLTSGDSTDTQYF. The CDR3 bases are TGTGCCAGCAGCCACCCCCTGACTAGCGGGGACAGCACAGATACGCAGTATTTT.

The chain has TRBV2 and TRBJ2-4, with D unclear. Germline-derived CDR1 and CDR2 are SNHLY and FYNNEI. The CDR3 has 12 amino acids. Trimming removed 2 bases from V and 7 bases from J, with 6 bases in between. This CDR3 reads CASSETRNIQYF. The CDR3 DNA reads as TGTGCCAGCAGTGAAACCCGGAACATTCAGTACTTC.

The genes are TRBV2 and TRBJ2-1; 9 bases line up with TRBD2. The CDR3 runs to 14 residues. Germline V gives CDR1 SNHLY, CDR2 FYNNEI. V shed 6 bases, J shed 4 bases, and the junction held 4 bases outside the gene matches. In nucleotides, the CDR3 is TGTGCCAGCAGGACTAGCGGACTTTACAATGAGCAGTTCTTC. It is translated as CASRTSGLYNEQFF.

J is TRBJ2-1 and V is TRBV27, with unresolved D. Germline V gives CDR1 MNHEY, CDR2 SMNVEV (reference sequence). Between the trimmed V and J ends, which lost 5 bases and 0 bases, there was a span of 11 bases. The CDR3 is made up of 15 amino acids. The CDR3 region is CASSLASSSYNEQFF. The CDR3 DNA sequence: TGTGCCAGCAGTCTCGCTTCCAGCTCCTACAATGAGCAGTTCTTC.

The CDR3 bases are TGTGCCAGCAGCCACTCAGACATACGCAATCAGCCCCAGCATTTT. This codes for CASSHSDIRNQPQHF. The chain uses TRBV3-1 (or the pseudogene TRBV3-2) and TRBJ1-5; D is undetermined. Trimming pared 3 bases from V and 2 bases from J, leaving 11 bases between. Germline V CDR1 and CDR2: LGHDT, YNNKEL (reference sequence). The CDR3 covers 15 residues.

The chain joins TRBV2 to TRBJ1-6; TRBD1 agrees at 10 bases. The J segment lost 7 bases and the V segment lost 3 bases, leaving 3 bases of the junction unmatched. In germline, CDR1 is SNHLY, CDR2 FYNNEI. This CDR3 spans 15 amino acids. The CDR3 sequence is CASSELGQGNSPLHF. The CDR3 bases are TGTGCCAGCAGTGAGTTGGGACAGGGGAATTCACCCCTCCACTTT. The complete variable domain, with remaining parts taken from reference TRBV2 and TRBJ1-6, reads EPEVTQTPSHQVTQMGQEVILRCVPISNHLYFYWYRQILGQKVEFLVSFYNNEISEKSEIFDDQFSVERPDGSNFTLKIRSTKLEDSAMYFCASSELGQGNSPLHFGNGTRLTVT.

The V gene is TRBV7-9, the J gene TRBJ2-2; D ambiguous. The CDR3 has 17 amino acids. Germline-derived CDR1 and CDR2 are SEHNR and FQNEAQ (reference sequence). The V end lost 4 bases, the J end lost 0 bases, and 15 bases lay between the germline ends. The chain's CDR3 is CASSSRGSLTNTGELFF. The CDR3 DNA reads as TGTGCCAGCAGCTCCCGCGGCTCCCTTACGAACACCGGGGAGCTGTTTTTT. The whole variable domain, remainder taken from reference TRBV7-9 and TRBJ2-2, is DTGVSQNPRHKITKRGQNVTFRCDPISEHNRLYWYRQTLGQGPEFLTYFQNEAQLEKSRLLSDRFSAERPKGSFSTLEIQRTEQGDSAMYLCASSSRGSLTNTGELFFGEGSRLTVL.

V usage is TRBV3-1 (or the pseudogene TRBV3-2) and J usage is TRBJ1-2, with a possible D match to TRBD1 (5 bases). This CDR3 region has 16 residues. The germline V gene has CDR1 LGHDT and CDR2 YNNKEL (reference sequence). Trimming left V 0 bases short and J 3 bases short, with 14 bases between. The CDR3 DNA follows: TGTGCCAGCAGCCAAGATCTGGGGGGAATCGACTATGGCTACACCTTC. Amino acid sequence: CASSQDLGGIDYGYTF.

This sequence joins TRBV6-1 and TRBJ2-1, with TRBD2 as a possible D gene (6 bases). The germline CDR1 and CDR2 sequences are MNHNS and SASEGT. V was shortened by 9 bases and J by 4 bases, with 10 bases between the two germline ends. This CDR3 is 12 amino acids long. The CDR3 sequence is CASSREYNEQFF. The CDR3 DNA is TGTGCCAGTAGCCGGGAGTACAATGAGCAGTTCTTC.

The rearrangement joins TRBV5-1 to TRBJ2-7, with 8 positions matching TRBD2. Trimming took 2 bases from V and 3 from J; bases not matched to a gene: 7. CDR1 and CDR2 from the germline V gene are SGHRS and YFSETQ. The CDR3 loop spans 15 amino acids. The DNA for the CDR3 is TGCGCCAGCAGCTTCTCACCAGCGGGAGACTACGAGCAGTACTTC. Translation: CASSFSPAGDYEQYF.